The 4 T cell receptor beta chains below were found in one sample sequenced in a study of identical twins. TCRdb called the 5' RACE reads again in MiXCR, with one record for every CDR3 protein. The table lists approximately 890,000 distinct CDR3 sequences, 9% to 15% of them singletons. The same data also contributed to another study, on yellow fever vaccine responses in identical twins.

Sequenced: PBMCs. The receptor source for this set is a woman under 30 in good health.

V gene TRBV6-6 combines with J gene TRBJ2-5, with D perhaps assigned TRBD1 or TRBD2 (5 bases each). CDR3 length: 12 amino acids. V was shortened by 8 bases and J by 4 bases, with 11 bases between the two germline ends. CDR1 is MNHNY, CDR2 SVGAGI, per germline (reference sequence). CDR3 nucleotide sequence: TGTGCCAGCGGGGACCCTCGAGAGACCCAGTACTTC. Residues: CASGDPRETQYF.

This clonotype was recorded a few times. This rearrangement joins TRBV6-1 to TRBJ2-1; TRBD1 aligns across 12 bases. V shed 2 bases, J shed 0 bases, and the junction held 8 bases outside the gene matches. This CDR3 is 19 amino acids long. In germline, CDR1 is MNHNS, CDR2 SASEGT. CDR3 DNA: TGTGCCAGCAGTGAAATGGGACAGGGGGCGACCCGCTCCTACAATGAGCAGTTCTTC. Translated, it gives CASSEMGQGATRSYNEQFF.

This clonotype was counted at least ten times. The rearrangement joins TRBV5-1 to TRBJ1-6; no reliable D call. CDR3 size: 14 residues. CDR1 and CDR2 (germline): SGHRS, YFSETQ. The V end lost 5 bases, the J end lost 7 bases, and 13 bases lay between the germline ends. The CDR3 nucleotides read TGCGCCAGCAGTGGCGGGGTAAACAATTCACCCCTCCACTTT. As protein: CASSGGVNNSPLHF.

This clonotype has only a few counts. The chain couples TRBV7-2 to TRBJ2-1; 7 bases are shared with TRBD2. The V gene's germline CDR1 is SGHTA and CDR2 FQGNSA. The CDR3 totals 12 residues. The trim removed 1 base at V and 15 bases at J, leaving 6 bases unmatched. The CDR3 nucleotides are TGTGCCAGCAGCTTAGTGGTCCCGGGGGGGTTCTTC. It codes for CASSLVVPGGFF.